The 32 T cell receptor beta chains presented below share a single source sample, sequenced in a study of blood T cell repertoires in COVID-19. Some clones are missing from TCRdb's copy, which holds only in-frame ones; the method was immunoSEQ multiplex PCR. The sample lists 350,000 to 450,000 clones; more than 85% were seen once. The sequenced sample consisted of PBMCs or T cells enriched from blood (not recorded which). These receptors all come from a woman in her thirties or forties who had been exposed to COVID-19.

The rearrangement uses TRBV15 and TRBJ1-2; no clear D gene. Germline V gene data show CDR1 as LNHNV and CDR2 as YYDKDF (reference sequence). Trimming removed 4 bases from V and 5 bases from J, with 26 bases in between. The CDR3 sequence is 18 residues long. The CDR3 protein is CATSNARAGISGSYGYTF. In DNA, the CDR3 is TGTGCCACCAGCAACGCCCGGGCGGGTATTTCGGGTTCGTATGGCTACACCTTC.

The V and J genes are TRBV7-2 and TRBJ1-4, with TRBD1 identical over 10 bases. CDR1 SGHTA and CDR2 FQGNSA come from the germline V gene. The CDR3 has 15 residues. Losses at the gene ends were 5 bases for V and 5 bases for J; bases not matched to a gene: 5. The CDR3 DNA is TGTGCCAGCAGCCCCCGGACAGGGGGGAATGAAAAACTGTTTTTT. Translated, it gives CASSPRTGGNEKLFF.

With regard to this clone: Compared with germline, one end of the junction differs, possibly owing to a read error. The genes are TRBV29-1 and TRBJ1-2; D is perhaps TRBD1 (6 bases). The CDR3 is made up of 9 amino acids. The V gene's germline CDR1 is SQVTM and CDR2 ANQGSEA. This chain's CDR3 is CSVGMDRPF. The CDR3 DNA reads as TGCAGCGTTGGGATGGACAGACCATTC.

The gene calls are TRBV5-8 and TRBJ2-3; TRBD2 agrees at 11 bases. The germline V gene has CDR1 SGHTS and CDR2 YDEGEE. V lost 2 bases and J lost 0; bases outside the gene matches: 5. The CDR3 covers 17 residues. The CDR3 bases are TGTGCCAGCAGCTTTCCACTAGCGGGAGAGAGCACAGATACGCAGTATTTT. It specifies CASSFPLAGESTDTQYF.

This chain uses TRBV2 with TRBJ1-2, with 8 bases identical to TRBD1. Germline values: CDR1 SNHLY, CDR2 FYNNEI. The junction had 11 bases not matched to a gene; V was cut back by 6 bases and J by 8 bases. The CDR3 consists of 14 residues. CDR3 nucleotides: TGTGCCAGCAGCCCACAGGGGGGGTGGTACGGCTACACCTTC. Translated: CASSPQGGWYGYTF.

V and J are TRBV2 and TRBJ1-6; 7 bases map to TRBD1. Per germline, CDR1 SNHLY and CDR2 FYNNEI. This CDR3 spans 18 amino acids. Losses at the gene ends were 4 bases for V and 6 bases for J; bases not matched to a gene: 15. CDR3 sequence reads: CASSAKAMTRDSNSPLHF. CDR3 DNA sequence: TGTGCCAGCAGTGCCAAAGCCATGACGCGGGACAGTAATTCACCCCTCCACTTT. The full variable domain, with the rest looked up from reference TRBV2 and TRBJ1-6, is EPEVTQTPSHQVTQMGQEVILRCVPISNHLYFYWYRQILGQKVEFLVSFYNNEISEKSEIFDDQFSVERPDGSNFTLKIRSTKLEDSAMYFCASSAKAMTRDSNSPLHFGNGTRLTVT.

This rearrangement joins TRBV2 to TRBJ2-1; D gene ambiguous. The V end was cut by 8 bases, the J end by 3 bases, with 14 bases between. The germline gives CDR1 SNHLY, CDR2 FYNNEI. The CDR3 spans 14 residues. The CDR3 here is CASAPSQRYNEQFF. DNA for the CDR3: TGTGCCAGCGCCCCCTCCCAGCGCTACAATGAGCAGTTCTTC. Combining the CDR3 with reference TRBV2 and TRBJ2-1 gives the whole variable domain EPEVTQTPSHQVTQMGQEVILRCVPISNHLYFYWYRQILGQKVEFLVSFYNNEISEKSEIFDDQFSVERPDGSNFTLKIRSTKLEDSAMYFCASAPSQRYNEQFFGPGTRLTVL.

DNA of the CDR3: TGCGCCAGCAGCTTGGTAGTTATGAACACTGAAGCTTTCTTT. It codes for CASSLVVMNTEAFF. The gene calls are TRBV5-1 and TRBJ1-1; D remains ambiguous. Trimming took off 0 bases at V and 0 bases at J, with 6 bases between the two ends. Per the germline V gene, CDR1 is SGHRS and CDR2 is YFSETQ. The CDR3 length is 14 residues.

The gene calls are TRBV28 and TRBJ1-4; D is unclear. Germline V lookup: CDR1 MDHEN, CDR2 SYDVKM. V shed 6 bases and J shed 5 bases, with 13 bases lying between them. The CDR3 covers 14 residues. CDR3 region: CASSSGAGNEKLFF. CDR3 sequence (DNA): TGTGCCAGCAGCTCAGGTGCTGGGAATGAAAAACTGTTTTTT.

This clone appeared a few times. The CDR3 protein is CASSSRDKRYYGYTF. The CDR3 nucleotides read TGTGCCAGCAGTTCCCGGGACAAACGATACTATGGCTACACCTTC. The V call is TRBV6-6, the J call TRBJ1-2; D possibly corresponds to TRBD1 (6 bases). The CDR3 extends over 15 amino acids. CDR1 is MNHNY, CDR2 SVGAGI, per germline (reference sequence). The V and J ends lost 4 bases and 3 bases respectively, with 15 bases between them.

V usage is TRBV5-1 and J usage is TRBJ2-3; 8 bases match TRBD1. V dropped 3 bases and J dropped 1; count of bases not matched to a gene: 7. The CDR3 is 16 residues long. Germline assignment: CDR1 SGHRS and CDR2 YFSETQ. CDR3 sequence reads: CASSSRGQGGTDTQYF. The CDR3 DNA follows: TGCGCCAGCAGCTCCCGAGGACAGGGCGGCACAGATACGCAGTATTTT.

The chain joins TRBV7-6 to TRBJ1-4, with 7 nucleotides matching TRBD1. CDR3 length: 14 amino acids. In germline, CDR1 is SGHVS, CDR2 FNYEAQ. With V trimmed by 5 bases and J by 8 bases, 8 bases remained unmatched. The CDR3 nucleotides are TGTGCCAGCAGCCCGGGGACAGTTTCCGAAAAACTGTTTTTT. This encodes CASSPGTVSEKLFF.

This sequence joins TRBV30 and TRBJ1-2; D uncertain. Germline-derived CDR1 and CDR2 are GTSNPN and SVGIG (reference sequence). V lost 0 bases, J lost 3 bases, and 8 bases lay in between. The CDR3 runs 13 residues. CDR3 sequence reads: CAWSVTRDYGYTF. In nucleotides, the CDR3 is TGTGCCTGGAGTGTAACCCGGGACTATGGCTACACCTTC.

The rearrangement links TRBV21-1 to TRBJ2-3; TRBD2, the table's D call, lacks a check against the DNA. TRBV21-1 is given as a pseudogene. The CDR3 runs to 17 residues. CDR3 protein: CASSKGGPAGSTDTQYF. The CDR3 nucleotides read TGTGCCAGCAGCAAAGGGGGCCCAGCGGGGAGCACAGATACGCAGTATTTT.

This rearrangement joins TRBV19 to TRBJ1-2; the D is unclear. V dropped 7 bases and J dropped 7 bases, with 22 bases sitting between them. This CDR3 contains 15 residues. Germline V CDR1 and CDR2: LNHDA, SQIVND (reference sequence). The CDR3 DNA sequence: TGTGCCAGTACCCCGAGAGGGTATAGGGAACCTGGCTACACCTTC. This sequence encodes CASTPRGYREPGYTF. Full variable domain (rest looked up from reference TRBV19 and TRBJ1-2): DGGITQSPKYLFRKEGQNVTLSCEQNLNHDAMYWYRQDPGQGLRLIYYSQIVNDFQKGDIAEGYSVSREKKESFPLTVTSAQKNPTAFYLCASTPRGYREPGYTFGSGTRLTVV.

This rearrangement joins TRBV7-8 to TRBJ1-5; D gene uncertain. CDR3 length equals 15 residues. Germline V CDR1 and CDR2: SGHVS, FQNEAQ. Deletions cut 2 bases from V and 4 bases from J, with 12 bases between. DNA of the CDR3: TGTGCCAGCAGCTTATCGGGTCAATCAAATCAGCCCCAGCATTTT. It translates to CASSLSGQSNQPQHF.

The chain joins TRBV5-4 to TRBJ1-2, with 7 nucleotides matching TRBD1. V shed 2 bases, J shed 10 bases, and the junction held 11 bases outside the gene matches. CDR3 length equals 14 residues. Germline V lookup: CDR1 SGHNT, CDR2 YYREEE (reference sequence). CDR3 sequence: CASSFSTGTASYTF. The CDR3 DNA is TGTGCCAGCAGCTTCTCGACAGGGACTGCCTCCTACACCTTC.

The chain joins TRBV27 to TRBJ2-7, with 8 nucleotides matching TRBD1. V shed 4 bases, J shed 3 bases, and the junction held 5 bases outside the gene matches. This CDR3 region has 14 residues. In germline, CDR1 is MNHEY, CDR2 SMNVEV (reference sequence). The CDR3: CASSSDRGHYEQYF. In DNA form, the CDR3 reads TGTGCCAGCAGTTCCGACAGGGGTCACTACGAGCAGTACTTC.

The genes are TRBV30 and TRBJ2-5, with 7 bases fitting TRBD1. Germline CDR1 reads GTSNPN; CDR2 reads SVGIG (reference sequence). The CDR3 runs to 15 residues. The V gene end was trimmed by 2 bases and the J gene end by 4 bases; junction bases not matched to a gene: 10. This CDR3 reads CAWSPPSSGGETQYF. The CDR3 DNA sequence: TGTGCCTGGAGTCCCCCTAGCTCAGGGGGAGAGACCCAGTACTTC.

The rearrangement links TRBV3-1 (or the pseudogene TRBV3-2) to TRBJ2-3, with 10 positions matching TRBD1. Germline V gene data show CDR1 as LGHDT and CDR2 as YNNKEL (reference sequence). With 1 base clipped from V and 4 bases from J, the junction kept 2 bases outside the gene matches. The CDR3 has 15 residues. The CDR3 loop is CASSQADRGSDTQYF. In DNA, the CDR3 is TGTGCCAGCAGCCAAGCGGACAGGGGGTCAGATACGCAGTATTTT.

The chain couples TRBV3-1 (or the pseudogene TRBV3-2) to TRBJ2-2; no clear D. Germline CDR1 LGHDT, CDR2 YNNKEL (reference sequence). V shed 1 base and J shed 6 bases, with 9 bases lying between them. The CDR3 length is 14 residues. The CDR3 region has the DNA TGTGCCAGCAGCCAAGTTATGGCCGCCGGGGAGCTGTTTTTT. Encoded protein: CASSQVMAAGELFF.

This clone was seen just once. The CDR3 nucleotides read TGTGCCAGCAGCCTCCGACTAGCGGGAGGAGGATGGGAGCAGTACTTC. This encodes CASSLRLAGGGWEQYF. This rearrangement joins TRBV7-2 to TRBJ2-7; 13 nucleotides line up with TRBD2. Germline V gives CDR1 SGHTA, CDR2 FQGNSA. After removal of 5 bases from V and 7 bases from J, the junction contained 11 bases not matched to a gene. This CDR3 has 16 residues.

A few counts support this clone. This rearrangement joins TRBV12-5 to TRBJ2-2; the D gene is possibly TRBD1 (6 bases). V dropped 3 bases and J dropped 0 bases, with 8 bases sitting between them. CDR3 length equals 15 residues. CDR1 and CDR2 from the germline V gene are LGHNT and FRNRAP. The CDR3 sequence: CASGFWDTNTGELFF. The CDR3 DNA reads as TGTGCTAGTGGTTTTTGGGACACGAACACCGGGGAGCTGTTTTTT.

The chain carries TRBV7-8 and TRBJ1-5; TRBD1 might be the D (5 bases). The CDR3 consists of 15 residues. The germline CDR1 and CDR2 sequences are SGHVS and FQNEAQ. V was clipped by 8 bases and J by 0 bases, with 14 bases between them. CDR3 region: CASSDTGYSNQPQHF. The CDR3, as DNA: TGTGCCAGCTCCGATACAGGATATAGCAATCAGCCCCAGCATTTT. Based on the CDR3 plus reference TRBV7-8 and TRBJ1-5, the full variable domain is GAGVSQSPRYKVAKRGQDVALRCDPISGHVSLFWYQQALGQGPEFLTYFQNEAQLDKSGLPSDRFFAERPEGSVSTLKIQRTQQEDSAVYLCASSDTGYSNQPQHFGDGTRLSIL.

In DNA form, the CDR3 reads TGTGCCTGGAGCCAGGGGGTTGCTCAGCCCCAGCATTTT. Residues: CAWSQGVAQPQHF. This rearrangement joins TRBV30 to TRBJ1-5; 7 nucleotides align to TRBD1. Germline CDR1 and CDR2: GTSNPN and SVGIG (reference sequence). This CDR3 comprises 13 residues. V shed 3 bases and J 6 bases; nucleotides not matched to a gene: 5.

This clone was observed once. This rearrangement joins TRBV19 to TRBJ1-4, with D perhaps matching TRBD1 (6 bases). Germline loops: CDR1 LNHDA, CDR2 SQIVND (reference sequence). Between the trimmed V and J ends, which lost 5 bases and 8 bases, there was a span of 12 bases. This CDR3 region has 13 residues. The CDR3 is CASSGGGREKLFF. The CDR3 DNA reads TGTGCCAGTAGTGGGGGCGGAAGAGAAAAACTGTTTTTT.

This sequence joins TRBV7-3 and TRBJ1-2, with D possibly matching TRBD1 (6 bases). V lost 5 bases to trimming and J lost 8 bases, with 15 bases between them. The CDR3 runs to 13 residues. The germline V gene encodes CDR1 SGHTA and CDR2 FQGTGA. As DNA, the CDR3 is TGTGCCAGCAGCAGAACAGGGTTTAGGGGCTACACCTTC. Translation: CASSRTGFRGYTF.

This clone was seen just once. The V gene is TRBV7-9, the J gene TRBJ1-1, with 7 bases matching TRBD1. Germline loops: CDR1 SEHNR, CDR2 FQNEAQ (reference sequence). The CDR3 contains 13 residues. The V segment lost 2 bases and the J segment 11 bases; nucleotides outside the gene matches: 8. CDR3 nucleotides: TGTGCCAGCAGCTTAATTGAGGGGGCAGGCGCTTTCTTT. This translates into CASSLIEGAGAFF.

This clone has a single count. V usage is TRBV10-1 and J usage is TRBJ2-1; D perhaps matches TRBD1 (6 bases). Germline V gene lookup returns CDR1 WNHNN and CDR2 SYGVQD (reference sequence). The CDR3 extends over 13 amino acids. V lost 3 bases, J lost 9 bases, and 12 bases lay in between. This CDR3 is CASSDRGGGEQFF. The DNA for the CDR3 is TGCGCCAGCAGTGACCGAGGGGGTGGTGAGCAGTTCTTC.

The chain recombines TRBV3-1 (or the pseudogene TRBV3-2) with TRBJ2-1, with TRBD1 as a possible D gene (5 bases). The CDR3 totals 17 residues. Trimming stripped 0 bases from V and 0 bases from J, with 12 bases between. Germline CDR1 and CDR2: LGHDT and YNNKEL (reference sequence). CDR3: CASSQDEGDNSYNEQFF. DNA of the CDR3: TGTGCCAGCAGCCAAGATGAAGGGGATAACTCCTACAATGAGCAGTTCTTC.

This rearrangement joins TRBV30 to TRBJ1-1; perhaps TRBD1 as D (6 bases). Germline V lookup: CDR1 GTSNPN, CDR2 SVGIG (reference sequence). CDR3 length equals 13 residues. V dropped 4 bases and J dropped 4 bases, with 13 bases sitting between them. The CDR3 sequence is CAWTLTGLTEAFF. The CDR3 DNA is TGTGCCTGGACCCTGACAGGTCTCACTGAAGCTTTCTTT. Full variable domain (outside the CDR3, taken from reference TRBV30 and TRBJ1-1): SQTIHQWPATLVQPVGSPLSLECTVEGTSNPNLYWYRQAAGRGLQLLFYSVGIGQISSEVPQNLSASRPQDRQFILSSKKLLLSDSGFYLCAWTLTGLTEAFFGQGTRLTVV.

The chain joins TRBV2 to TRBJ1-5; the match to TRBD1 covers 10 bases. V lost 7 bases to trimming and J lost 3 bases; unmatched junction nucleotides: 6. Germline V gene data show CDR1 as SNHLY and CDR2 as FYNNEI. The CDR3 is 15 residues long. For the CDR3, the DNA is TGTGCCAGCATGGTGGACAGGGGGGACAATCAGCCCCAGCATTTT. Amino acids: CASMVDRGDNQPQHF. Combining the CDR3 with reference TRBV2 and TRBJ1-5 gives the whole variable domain EPEVTQTPSHQVTQMGQEVILRCVPISNHLYFYWYRQILGQKVEFLVSFYNNEISEKSEIFDDQFSVERPDGSNFTLKIRSTKLEDSAMYFCASMVDRGDNQPQHFGDGTRLSIL.